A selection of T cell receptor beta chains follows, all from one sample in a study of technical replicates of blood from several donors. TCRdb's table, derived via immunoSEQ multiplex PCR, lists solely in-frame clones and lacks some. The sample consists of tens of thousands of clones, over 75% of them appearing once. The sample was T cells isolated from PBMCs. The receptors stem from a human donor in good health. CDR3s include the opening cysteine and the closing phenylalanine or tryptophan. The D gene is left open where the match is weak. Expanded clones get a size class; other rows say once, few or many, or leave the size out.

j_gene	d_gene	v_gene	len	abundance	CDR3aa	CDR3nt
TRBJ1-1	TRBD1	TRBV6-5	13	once	CASSYRDRVEAFF	TGTGCCAGCAGTTACCGCGACAGGGTTGAAGCTTTCTTT
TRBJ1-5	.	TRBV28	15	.	CASSLLEGINQPQHF	TGTGCCAGCAGTTTACTTGAGGGTATCAATCAGCCCCAGCATTTT
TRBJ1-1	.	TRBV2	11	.	CASKGHTEAFF	TGTGCCAGCAAGGGGCATACGGAAGCTTTCTTT
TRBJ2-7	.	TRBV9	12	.	CASSASVSEQYF	TGTGCCAGCAGCGCTTCGGTGAGTGAGCAGTACTTC
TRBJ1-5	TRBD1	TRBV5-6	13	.	CASSLTGGEPQHF	TGTGCCAGCAGCTTGACAGGGGGCGAGCCCCAGCATTTT
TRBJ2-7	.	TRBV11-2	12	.	CASSGDFYEQYF	TGTGCCAGCAGCGGTGACTTCTACGAGCAGTACTTC
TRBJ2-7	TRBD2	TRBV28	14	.	CASSLSREGYEQYF	TGTGCCAGCAGTTTATCACGGGAGGGCTACGAGCAGTACTTC
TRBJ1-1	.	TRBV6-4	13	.	CASSVDTISEAFF	TGTGCCAGCAGTGTCGACACAATCTCTGAAGCTTTCTTT
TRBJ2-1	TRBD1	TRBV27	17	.	CASSYSPGTGISSWQFF	TGTGCCAGCAGTTACTCACCCGGGACAGGGATATCTAGTTGGCAGTTCTTC
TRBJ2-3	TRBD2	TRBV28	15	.	CASSLRLRGGDTQYF	TGTGCCAGCAGTTTAAGGCTTCGGGGGGGAGATACGCAGTATTTT
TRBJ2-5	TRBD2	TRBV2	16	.	CARGLDGGPYQETQYF	TGTGCCAGGGGACTAGACGGGGGACCGTACCAAGAGACCCAGTACTTC
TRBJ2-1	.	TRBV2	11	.	CASSANREQFF	TGTGCCAGCAGTGCAAACCGGGAGCAGTTCTTC
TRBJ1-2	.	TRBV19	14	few	CASSIFGGSYGYTF	TGTGCCAGTAGTATCTTCGGGGGTAGCTATGGCTACACCTTC
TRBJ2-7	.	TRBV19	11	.	CASSIGYEQYF	TGTGCCAGTAGTATCGGCTACGAGCAGTACTTC
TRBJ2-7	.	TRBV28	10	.	CASSPYEQYF	TGTGCCAGCAGTCCTTACGAGCAGTACTTC
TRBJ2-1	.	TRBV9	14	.	CASSVVLDYNEQFF	TGTGCCAGCAGCGTAGTTTTAGACTACAATGAGCAGTTCTTC
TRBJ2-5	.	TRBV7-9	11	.	CASSEKETQYF	TGTGCCAGCAGCGAGAAGGAGACCCAGTACTTC
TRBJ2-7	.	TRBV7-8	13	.	CASSVDTAYEQYF	TGTGCCAGCAGCGTGGACACGGCCTACGAGCAGTACTTC
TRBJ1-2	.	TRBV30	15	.	CAWSPLWGDNYGYTF	TGTGCCTGGAGTCCCTTGTGGGGAGACAACTATGGCTACACCTTC
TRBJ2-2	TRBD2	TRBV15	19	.	CATSFPGSSGRANTGELFF	TGTGCCACCAGCTTCCCAGGGTCTAGCGGGAGGGCCAATACCGGGGAGCTGTTTTTT
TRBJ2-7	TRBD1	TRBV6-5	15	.	CASSYSGTGLYEQYF	TGTGCCAGCAGTTACTCCGGGACAGGGTTATACGAGCAGTACTTC
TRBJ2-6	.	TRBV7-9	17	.	CASSLIPTASGANVLTF	TGTGCCAGCAGCTTAATCCCGACAGCCTCTGGGGCCAACGTCCTGACTTTC
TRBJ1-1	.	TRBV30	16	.	CAWSPGEGLMNTEAFF	TGTGCCTGGAGTCCCGGAGAGGGACTAATGAACACTGAAGCTTTCTTT
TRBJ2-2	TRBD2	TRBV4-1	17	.	CASSPYGQRGLTGELFF	TGCGCCAGCAGCCCGTACGGCCAGCGGGGGCTCACCGGGGAGCTGTTTTTT